This TCR beta chain was retrieved from a study of identifying expanded T cells in peripheral blood. Study observations and caveats: Variance in clone template counts between approximately 2-week samples significantly increased with total template count across all healthy donors. Differentially abundant clones: around 1.2 between replicates, about 15 at about two weeks, more than 18 at four.

Healthy donors had no documented immune events, such as infections, while sampled. Profiling relied on immunoSEQ multiplex PCR, and the TCRdb table lists in-frame clones only, not all of them. The repertoire holds some 99,000 clones, with about nine tenths as singletons. Note on this clone: Its antigen is as yet unknown.

Between the trimmed V and J ends, which lost 5 bases and 0 bases, there was a span of 5 bases. This CDR3 spans 11 amino acids. Germline V gene data show CDR1 as DFQATT and CDR2 as SNEGSKA (reference sequence). V and J are TRBV20-1 and TRBJ2-7; D is unresolved. The specimen was blood. The receptor was isolated from a person aged 18 to 70 in good health. The CDR3, as DNA: TGCAGTGCTCTTGACTCCTACGAGCAGTACTTC. As protein: CSALDSYEQYF.